Detailed here is one TCR beta chain. This entry is derived from a study of shared clonotypes between healthy human individuals. Study overall: Each donor contributed plates that comprised three CD4 naive, three CD4 memory, two CD8 naive and one CD8 memory.

Deletions cut 5 bases from V and 4 bases from J, with 11 bases between. The CDR3 has 13 residues. CDR1 SGHTA and CDR2 FQGTGA come from the germline V gene. Here immunoSEQ multiplex PCR was the method, and the copy in TCRdb shows in-frame clones only, minus some. The sample lists 1,100,000 or so clones; 75% to 85% were seen once. Specimen: memory CD4+ T cells from PBMCs. Noted subset: CD45RA-negative fraction. The V gene is TRBV7-3, the J gene TRBJ1-1; D is uncertain. This sequence originates from a man aged 18 to 29 in good health. Some clones in this sample may be carry-over from other donors' samples. CDR3 in amino acids: CASSPPGSTEAFF. CDR3 DNA: TGTGCCAGCAGCCCACCTGGGAGCACTGAAGCTTTCTTT.